Following are 23 T cell receptor beta chains from one sample sequenced in a study of blood T cell repertoires in COVID-19. This table comes from immunoSEQ multiplex PCR, and its TCRdb copy is limited to in-frame clones, with some not included. The sample shows roughly 380,000 clones, around 90% of them seen only once. The sequenced material came from peripheral blood. The receptors were gathered from a woman in her sixties or seventies with COVID-19, enrolled during active disease.

The rearrangement links TRBV20-1 to TRBJ1-1; 7 positions match TRBD1. Trimming cost V 5 bases and J 6 bases; bases outside gene matches: 3. The CDR3 runs to 11 residues. The germline V gene has CDR1 DFQATT and CDR2 SNEGSKA (reference sequence). CDR3 sequence (DNA): TGCAGTGCTCCCCAGGGGGCTGAAGCTTTCTTT. It translates to CSAPQGAEAFF.

The V gene is TRBV10-3, the J gene TRBJ2-5; D possibly corresponds to TRBD2 (6 bases). V was pared by 0 bases and J by 5 bases, with 16 bases between. Germline CDR1 ENHRY, CDR2 SYGVKD. The CDR3 length is 16 residues. CDR3 bases: TGTGCCATCAGTGAGTCTTCGACGGGACTGGGGGAGACCCAGTACTTC. Its protein is CAISESSTGLGETQYF.

The chain is built from TRBV3-1 (or the pseudogene TRBV3-2) and TRBJ2-5, with D unresolved. Trimming removed 1 base from V and 2 bases from J, with 8 bases in between. The CDR3 sequence is 14 residues long. Germline V lookup: CDR1 LGHDT, CDR2 YNNKEL (reference sequence). The CDR3 nucleotides are TGTGCCAGCAGCCAAGGGCCATTTCAAGAGACCCAGTACTTC. It translates to CASSQGPFQETQYF.

The gene calls are TRBV5-1 and TRBJ1-6; possibly TRBD1 for D (5 bases). The CDR3 covers 16 residues. V gave up 4 bases and J gave up 10 bases, with 21 bases separating them. Germline values: CDR1 SGHRS, CDR2 YFSETQ. The CDR3 DNA reads as TGCGCCAGCAGCCCGCCGGGGGGGTGGGGGAAATCACCCCTCCACTTT. Translating it yields CASSPPGGWGKSPLHF.

The chain links TRBV5-1 to TRBJ2-7; maybe TRBD1 (5 bases). From germline, CDR1 is SGHRS and CDR2 YFSETQ. This CDR3 is 15 amino acids long. Trimming removed 2 bases from V and 2 bases from J, with 14 bases in between. In DNA, the CDR3 is TGCGCCAGCAGCTTTACAGGCGGCGGCCCCTACGAGCAGTACTTC. Protein sequence: CASSFTGGGPYEQYF.

The CDR3 DNA follows: TGTGCCAGCAGCTTATCGGGACAGGCATTTAATGAAAAACTGTTTTTT. This translates into CASSLSGQAFNEKLFF. The rearrangement uses TRBV7-9 and TRBJ1-4; 8 positions agree with TRBD1. V trimming: 2 bases; J trimming: 4 bases; junction bases outside the gene matches: 6. This CDR3 has 16 amino acids. Germline assignment: CDR1 SEHNR and CDR2 FQNEAQ (reference sequence).

This sequence joins TRBV7-3 and TRBJ2-1; the match to TRBD2 covers 10 bases. Germline-derived CDR1 and CDR2 are SGHTA and FQGTGA. This CDR3 comprises 15 residues. V trimming: 3 bases; J trimming: 8 bases; junction bases outside the gene matches: 7. Written as DNA, the CDR3 is TGTGCCAGCAGCTTTGGGGGACTAGCGCAGGATGAGCAGTTCTTC. It codes for CASSFGGLAQDEQFF. Using reference TRBV7-3 and TRBJ2-1 for the parts outside the CDR3, the full variable domain is GAGVSQTPSNKVTEKGKYVELRCDPISGHTALYWYRQSLGQGPEFLIYFQGTGAADDSGLPNDRFFAVRPEGSVSTLKIQRTERGDSAVYLCASSFGGLAQDEQFFGPGTRLTVL.

The V and J genes are TRBV7-9 and TRBJ1-1, with 8 bases lining up with TRBD1. Germline loops: CDR1 SEHNR, CDR2 FQNEAQ (reference sequence). The length of the CDR3 is 15 residues. V trimming: 5 bases; J trimming: 3 bases; junction bases outside the gene matches: 8. CDR3 amino acids: CASSPLQGGDTEAFF. DNA for the CDR3: TGTGCCAGCAGCCCCCTACAGGGGGGAGACACTGAAGCTTTCTTT.

The chain employs TRBV5-1 and TRBJ1-1; D is uncertain. V was pared by 0 bases and J by 2 bases, with 11 bases between. The CDR3 spans 15 residues. Per the germline V gene, CDR1 is SGHRS and CDR2 is YFSETQ. CDR3: CASSLARNSNTEAFF. CDR3 nucleotides: TGCGCCAGCAGCTTGGCCAGAAACAGTAACACTGAAGCTTTCTTT.

This clone is a singleton in its sample. In DNA, the CDR3 is TGCGCCAGCAGCTGGGGACAGGTCCTCGATGAGCAGTTCTTC. Its protein product is CASSWGQVLDEQFF. This chain uses TRBV5-1 with TRBJ2-1, with 8 bases fitting TRBD1. This CDR3 is 14 amino acids long. Per germline, CDR1 SGHRS and CDR2 YFSETQ. J lost 8 bases, V lost 3 bases, and 7 bases had no gene match.

This chain connects TRBV19 to TRBJ2-2, with D perhaps matching TRBD2 (6 bases). The CDR3 runs 15 residues. Trimming left V 7 bases short and J 3 bases short, with 15 bases between. Germline CDR1 is LNHDA and CDR2 is SQIVND (reference sequence). CDR3 sequence reads: CASTLSGRYTGELFF. Written as DNA, the CDR3 is TGTGCCAGTACCCTAAGCGGGCGCTACACCGGGGAGCTGTTTTTT.

This clone came up a few times. The chain joins TRBV19 to TRBJ1-1, with 8 bases matching TRBD1. The CDR3 has 16 residues. The germline gives CDR1 LNHDA, CDR2 SQIVND (reference sequence). V shed 4 bases, J shed 4 bases, and the junction held 11 bases outside the gene matches. CDR3 nucleotides: TGTGCCAGTAGTACCGACCGCCAGGGGGCGCGCACTGAAGCTTTCTTT. This codes for CASSTDRQGARTEAFF.

The chain combines TRBV19 with TRBJ1-5; 7 positions match TRBD1. CDR1 and CDR2 (germline): LNHDA, SQIVND (reference sequence). The CDR3 contains 15 residues. V gave up 7 bases and J gave up 1 base; unmatched junction bases: 7. CDR3 DNA sequence: TGTGCCAGTATACAGGACAGGCAGAGCAATCAGCCCCAGCATTTT. Translating it yields CASIQDRQSNQPQHF.

The genes are TRBV6-1 and TRBJ1-5; D remains ambiguous. Trimming removed 1 base from V and 2 bases from J, with 9 bases in between. The CDR3 is 15 amino acids. Germline V gene data show CDR1 as MNHNS and CDR2 as SASEGT. The CDR3 loop reads CASSEGGQRNQPQHF. The CDR3 DNA sequence: TGTGCCAGCAGTGAAGGAGGGCAGCGCAATCAGCCCCAGCATTTT.

The J gene is TRBJ2-3, the V gene TRBV28; 8 bases line up with TRBD2. V shed 7 bases and J 0 bases; nucleotides not matched to a gene: 0. The CDR3 length is 13 residues. The germline CDR1 and CDR2 sequences are MDHEN and SYDVKM. The CDR3 nucleotides read TGTGCCAGCACGGGGGGGAGCACAGATACGCAGTATTTT. It is translated as CASTGGSTDTQYF.

This chain uses TRBV27 with TRBJ1-2, with a possible D match to TRBD1 (5 bases). This CDR3 has 15 amino acids. Germline V gene lookup returns CDR1 MNHEY and CDR2 SMNVEV (reference sequence). Trimming shortened V by 3 bases and J by 3 bases, and 14 bases separated the two germline ends. The CDR3 DNA sequence: TGTGCCAGCAGTTTCGACCCCCCGGGGGACTATGGCTACACCTTC. Protein product: CASSFDPPGDYGYTF.

The V gene is TRBV28, the J gene TRBJ2-1; 8 nucleotides agree with TRBD1. Germline CDR1 and CDR2: MDHEN and SYDVKM. This CDR3 comprises 14 residues. Trimming took 6 bases from V and 11 from J; bases not matched to a gene: 12. CDR3 bases: TGTGCCAGCAGCGGGACAGGAAATCGGGGGAAGCAGTTCTTC. This sequence encodes CASSGTGNRGKQFF.

The chain carries TRBV12-3 or TRBV12-4 and TRBJ2-5; TRBD2 agrees at 7 bases. The CDR3 runs to 13 residues. V shed 6 bases, J shed 9 bases, and the junction held 10 bases outside the gene matches. The CDR3 DNA reads as TGTGCCAGCAGCCTAGCGGCCCGGGGGGCCCAGTACTTC. It encodes CASSLAARGAQYF.

The chain couples TRBV18 to TRBJ2-7; TRBD1 is a possible D gene (6 bases). Germline V CDR1 and CDR2: KGHSH, LQKENI. The CDR3 spans 15 residues. V was clipped by 6 bases and J by 6 bases, with 21 bases between them. CDR3 residues: CASSQGTGPFSEQYF. For the CDR3, the DNA is TGTGCCAGCTCCCAGGGGACGGGACCGTTTTCCGAGCAGTACTTC.

The chain combines TRBV7-9 with TRBJ1-1; a possible D gene is TRBD1 (6 bases). The V and J ends lost 3 bases and 4 bases respectively, with 18 bases between them. The germline V gene has CDR1 SEHNR and CDR2 FQNEAQ (reference sequence). The CDR3 covers 16 residues. The CDR3 bases are TGTGCCAGCAGCTTTGACGTTAACAGGGATAGCACTGAAGCTTTCTTT. It yields the protein CASSFDVNRDSTEAFF.

V and J are TRBV19 and TRBJ2-1; D is ambiguous. The CDR3 sequence is 11 residues long. The V gene lost 4 bases and the J gene lost 7 bases, with 5 bases spanning the gap. Germline V CDR1 and CDR2: LNHDA, SQIVND (reference sequence). The CDR3 DNA is TGTGCCAGTAGTACCCCTAATGAGCAGTTCTTC. It codes for CASSTPNEQFF.

The rearrangement links TRBV27 to TRBJ1-1; D gene ambiguous. The V and J ends lost 4 bases and 3 bases respectively, with 15 bases between them. The CDR3 covers 15 residues. In germline, CDR1 is MNHEY, CDR2 SMNVEV (reference sequence). CDR3 coding DNA: TGTGCCAGCAGTTCTATATTAGGGAGAGACACTGAAGCTTTCTTT. Protein: CASSSILGRDTEAFF.

The rearrangement joins TRBV15 to TRBJ2-7; possible D gene TRBD2, 5 bases. The V end lost 0 bases, the J end lost 3 bases, and 9 bases lay between the germline ends. CDR1 is LNHNV and CDR2 is YYDKDF in the germline V gene (reference sequence). The length of the CDR3 is 14 residues. CDR3 sequence reads: CATSRDKRDYEQYF. CDR3 DNA: TGTGCCACCAGCAGAGATAAGAGGGACTACGAGCAGTACTTC. Variable domain in full (rest from reference TRBV15 and TRBJ2-7): DAMVIQNPRYQVTQFGKPVTLSCSQTLNHNVMYWYQQKSSQAPKLLFHYYDKDFNNEADTPDNFQSRRPNTSFCFLDIRSPGLGDTAMYLCATSRDKRDYEQYFGPGTRLTVT.